This T cell receptor beta chain was identified during a study of CD8 T cells in ankylosing spondylitis. Germline CDR1 reads SQVTM; CDR2 reads ANQGSEA. V lost 7 bases to trimming and J lost 5 bases, with 18 bases between them. The CDR3 covers 14 residues. Ten or more counts support this clonotype. As yet, its antigen is unknown. By quantitative 5'-RACE with molecular barcodes, the TCR beta libraries were made. TCRdb processed the 5' RACE reads anew with MiXCR; each CDR3 protein has one entry. In the table there are about 540,000 distinct CDR3 sequences, 9.5% to 15% of which are singletons. Notes on the study in general: Significant enrichment of disease-linked clones was reported in matched ankylosing spondylitis synovial fluid. Roughly eight highly homologous variants made up a TCR beta motif that seemed to typify ankylosing spondylitis blood. A subset of motif variants has previously been described in the synovial fluid and blood of reactive arthritis. Clones linked to disease, bearing a CD8+ phenotype, were relatively rare in peripheral blood.

The chain uses TRBV29-1 and TRBJ2-1, with D tentatively TRBD2 (5 bases). Sequencing was carried out using blood, either unsorted or a sorted T cell fraction (not recorded which). This clonotype was sampled from a male donor with ankylosing spondylitis. The CDR3 spells CSGGSGSLDNEQFF. The CDR3, as DNA: TGCAGCGGAGGATCGGGGTCTCTAGACAATGAGCAGTTCTTC.